This T cell receptor beta chain was retrieved from a study of cytomegalovirus exposure and HLA in healthy donors. Overall study context: The roughly 110 validation repertoires used the same platform as the approximately 670 first-cohort repertoires, a later analysis reported.

With regard to this clone: Its target is unknown.

While the first cohort had hundreds of subjects, the donors belonged to the separate validation cohort of roughly 130 subjects. Findings and limits, study-wide: Reports described diagnosis of cytomegalovirus status by the classifier as highly specific and sensitive. The authors confirmed in vitro that a few CMV-associated chains were specific for CMV antigens.

Only in-frame clones appear in the TCRdb table, and some are missing; sequencing was by immunoSEQ multiplex PCR. The sample consists of approximately 220,000 clones, approximately 88% of them appearing once. Germline-derived CDR1 and CDR2 are MNHEY and SMNVEV (reference sequence). The CDR3 is made up of 14 amino acids. Trimming pared 6 bases from V and 2 bases from J, leaving 14 bases between. The chain uses TRBV27 and TRBJ2-7, with TRBD1 as a possible D gene (5 bases). The sequenced material came from PBMCs. This clonotype was obtained from a woman aged 25-40 years in good health and CMV-seropositive. CDR3 coding DNA: TGTGCCAGCAGCAAGAGGCTAGGGGCCTACGAGCAGTACTTC. Encoded protein: CASSKRLGAYEQYF.